These T cell receptor beta chains were read from a single sample in a study of blood T cell repertoires in COVID-19. The repertoire was sequenced with immunoSEQ multiplex PCR; TCRdb's copy has only in-frame clones and lacks some. The table includes about 64,000 clones, 82% detected once. The source material was peripheral blood. The receptors stem from a human donor in a cohort sampled during active COVID-19. Both conserved end residues are part of each CDR3. The D gene is left open where the match is weak. Not all rows give a size; the values are once, few, many and, for expanded clones, a class.

clone size: NA
V gene: TRBV6-5
D gene: TRBD1
J gene: TRBJ1-4
CDR3 protein: CASRRQGGEKLFF
CDR3 DNA: TGTGCCAGCAGAAGACAGGGAGGTGAAAAACTGTTTTTT

clone size: NA
V gene: TRBV2
D gene: TRBD1
J gene: TRBJ1-6
CDR3 protein: CASRPGQQNSPLHF
CDR3 DNA: TGTGCCAGCAGGCCGGGACAGCAGAATTCACCCCTCCACTTT

clone size: NA
V gene: TRBV11-2
D gene: NA
J gene: TRBJ2-2
CDR3 protein: CASSLVPGLAGELFF
CDR3 DNA: TGTGCCAGCAGCTTAGTCCCAGGGTTGGCCGGGGAGCTGTTTTTT

clone size: NA
V gene: TRBV5-4
D gene: TRBD2
J gene: TRBJ2-5
CDR3 protein: CASSLGAGVETQYF
CDR3 DNA: TGTGCCAGCAGCTTGGGAGCGGGGGTTGAGACCCAGTACTTC

clone size: NA
V gene: TRBV6-5
D gene: NA
J gene: TRBJ1-5
CDR3 protein: CASGGDNQPQHF
CDR3 DNA: TGTGCCAGCGGGGGGGATAATCAGCCCCAGCATTTT

clone size: few
V gene: TRBV5-1
D gene: TRBD1
J gene: TRBJ2-7
CDR3 protein: CASSLRTGSSYEQYF
CDR3 DNA: TGCGCCAGCAGCTTGAGGACAGGGAGCTCCTACGAGCAGTACTTC

clone size: NA
V gene: TRBV5-8
D gene: TRBD1
J gene: TRBJ2-1
CDR3 protein: CASSSPGGTGPYNEQFF
CDR3 DNA: TGTGCCAGCAGCTCCCCTGGGGGGACAGGGCCCTACAATGAGCAGTTCTTC

clone size: NA
V gene: TRBV2
D gene: TRBD1
J gene: TRBJ2-1
CDR3 protein: CASRRDRGFDEQFF
CDR3 DNA: TGTGCCAGCAGAAGGGACAGGGGGTTCGATGAGCAGTTCTTC

clone size: NA
V gene: TRBV18
D gene: TRBD1
J gene: TRBJ2-2
CDR3 protein: CASQGVPTGELFF
CDR3 DNA: TGTGCCAGCCAGGGGGTCCCCACCGGGGAGCTGTTTTTT

clone size: NA
V gene: TRBV7-2
D gene: TRBD2
J gene: TRBJ2-5
CDR3 protein: CASSSERGGVETQYF
CDR3 DNA: TGTGCCAGCAGCTCCGAGCGGGGGGGCGTAGAGACCCAGTACTTC

clone size: NA
V gene: TRBV15
D gene: NA
J gene: TRBJ2-1
CDR3 protein: CATSRDQGGQFF
CDR3 DNA: TGTGCCACCAGCAGAGATCAGGGTGGGCAGTTCTTC

clone size: NA
V gene: TRBV7-2
D gene: NA
J gene: TRBJ2-1
CDR3 protein: CASSSPSGNNEQFF
CDR3 DNA: TGTGCCAGCAGCTCACCATCGGGTAACAATGAGCAGTTCTTC

clone size: NA
V gene: TRBV18
D gene: TRBD1
J gene: TRBJ2-5
CDR3 protein: CASSLNPGQQETQYF
CDR3 DNA: TGTGCCAGCTCACTCAATCCGGGACAGCAAGAGACCCAGTACTTC

clone size: NA
V gene: TRBV20-1
D gene: TRBD2
J gene: TRBJ2-3
CDR3 protein: CSARGEWTQYF
CDR3 DNA: TGCAGTGCTCGGGGGGAGTGGACGCAGTATTTT

clone size: NA
V gene: TRBV11-2
D gene: NA
J gene: TRBJ2-1
CDR3 protein: CASSLIVSDSDEQFF
CDR3 DNA: TGTGCCAGCAGCTTAATTGTGTCTGACTCGGATGAGCAGTTCTTC

clone size: few
V gene: TRBV5-1
D gene: NA
J gene: TRBJ1-4
CDR3 protein: CASSLTGLTWTTNEKLFF
CDR3 DNA: TGCGCCAGCAGCTTAACAGGGCTCACATGGACAACTAATGAAAAACTGTTTTTT

clone size: NA
V gene: TRBV7-9
D gene: TRBD1
J gene: TRBJ1-1
CDR3 protein: CVLVKGQMNTEAFF
CDR3 DNA: TGTGTCCTAGTAAAGGGACAGATGAACACTGAAGCTTTCTTT

clone size: once
V gene: TRBV4-2
D gene: TRBD1
J gene: TRBJ2-2
CDR3 protein: CASSQVWDRAAGELFF
CDR3 DNA: TGTGCCAGCAGCCAAGTTTGGGACAGGGCGGCCGGGGAGCTGTTTTTT

clone size: NA
V gene: TRBV30
D gene: NA
J gene: TRBJ2-7
CDR3 protein: CAWSGRGYYEQYF
CDR3 DNA: TGTGCCTGGAGTGGTCGGGGGTACTACGAGCAGTACTTC

clone size: NA
V gene: TRBV7-9
D gene: NA
J gene: TRBJ2-3
CDR3 protein: CASSLDVGATDTQYF
CDR3 DNA: TGTGCCAGCAGCTTAGACGTAGGGGCCACAGATACGCAGTATTTT

clone size: NA
V gene: TRBV9
D gene: NA
J gene: TRBJ2-1
CDR3 protein: CASSASGTALLEQFF
CDR3 DNA: TGTGCCAGCAGCGCATCCGGGACTGCCCTTCTTGAGCAGTTCTTC

clone size: NA
V gene: TRBV5-4
D gene: TRBD1
J gene: TRBJ1-1
CDR3 protein: CASSLDSGQSNTEAFF
CDR3 DNA: TGTGCCAGCAGCTTGGATTCGGGACAGTCGAACACTGAAGCTTTCTTT

clone size: NA
V gene: TRBV10-1
D gene: NA
J gene: TRBJ2-2
CDR3 protein: CASNTFDRNNTGELFF
CDR3 DNA: TGCGCCAGCAACACTTTCGACAGAAATAACACCGGGGAGCTGTTTTTT

clone size: NA
V gene: TRBV5-6
D gene: TRBD1
J gene: TRBJ2-1
CDR3 protein: CASSSDRGYNEQFF
CDR3 DNA: TGTGCCAGCAGCTCCGACAGGGGCTACAATGAGCAGTTCTTC

clone size: NA
V gene: TRBV6-2/TRBV6-3
D gene: TRBD1
J gene: TRBJ1-5
CDR3 protein: CASSPTGGRNQPQHF
CDR3 DNA: TGTGCCAGCAGCCCGACAGGGGGCCGTAATCAGCCCCAGCATTTT

clone size: many
V gene: TRBV4-2
D gene: NA
J gene: TRBJ1-5
CDR3 protein: CASSPGGSSNQPQHF
CDR3 DNA: TGTGCCAGCAGCCCTGGCGGTTCCAGCAATCAGCCCCAGCATTTT

clone size: NA
V gene: TRBV5-1
D gene: NA
J gene: TRBJ2-3
CDR3 protein: CASSSGPFGGVQYF
CDR3 DNA: TGCGCCAGCAGCTCCGGACCCTTCGGAGGAGTGCAGTATTTT

clone size: NA
V gene: TRBV3-1/TRBV3-2
D gene: NA
J gene: TRBJ1-1
CDR3 protein: CASTRQINTEAFF
CDR3 DNA: TGTGCCAGCACCAGACAGATTAACACTGAAGCTTTCTTT

clone size: NA
V gene: TRBV25-1
D gene: TRBD1
J gene: TRBJ1-1
CDR3 protein: CASSSRQGWGTEAFF
CDR3 DNA: TGTGCCAGCAGTTCCCGACAGGGGTGGGGCACTGAAGCTTTCTTT

clone size: NA
V gene: TRBV20-1
D gene: NA
J gene: TRBJ1-5
CDR3 protein: CSASFTRGGGLNQPQHF
CDR3 DNA: TGCAGTGCTAGTTTCACCAGGGGCGGTGGTTTGAATCAGCCCCAGCATTTT

clone size: NA
V gene: TRBV5-1
D gene: NA
J gene: TRBJ2-5
CDR3 protein: CASILTPGGPETQYF
CDR3 DNA: TGCGCCAGCATCCTGACCCCTGGGGGCCCAGAGACCCAGTACTTC

clone size: NA
V gene: TRBV12-3/TRBV12-4
D gene: NA
J gene: TRBJ2-5
CDR3 protein: CASSSTGETQYF
CDR3 DNA: TGTGCCAGCAGCTCAACGGGGGAGACCCAGTACTTC

clone size: NA
V gene: TRBV6-6
D gene: TRBD2
J gene: TRBJ2-5
CDR3 protein: CASSRCLGGADQETQYF
CDR3 DNA: TGTGCCAGCAGTCGATGCCTCGGGGGGGCGGACCAAGAGACCCAGTACTTC

clone size: once
V gene: TRBV15
D gene: TRBD1
J gene: TRBJ1-2
CDR3 protein: CATSIGQGYGYTF
CDR3 DNA: TGTGCCACCAGCATCGGACAGGGCTATGGCTACACCTTC

clone size: NA
V gene: TRBV27
D gene: NA
J gene: TRBJ2-3
CDR3 protein: CASSLWGLATDTQYF
CDR3 DNA: TGTGCCAGCAGTTTATGGGGACTGGCCACAGATACGCAGTATTTT

clone size: NA
V gene: TRBV9
D gene: NA
J gene: TRBJ1-1
CDR3 protein: CASSPFGEAEAFF
CDR3 DNA: TGTGCCAGCAGCCCTTTTGGGGAGGCTGAAGCTTTCTTT

clone size: NA
V gene: TRBV6-5
D gene: NA
J gene: TRBJ1-1
CDR3 protein: CASIVQGEAFF
CDR3 DNA: TGTGCCAGCATCGTCCAGGGAGAAGCTTTCTTT

clone size: NA
V gene: TRBV25-1
D gene: NA
J gene: TRBJ2-2
CDR3 protein: CASSDRQGPNTGELFF
CDR3 DNA: TGTGCCAGCAGTGATAGGCAGGGCCCGAACACCGGGGAGCTGTTTTTT

clone size: NA
V gene: TRBV19
D gene: TRBD1
J gene: TRBJ2-5
CDR3 protein: CASSRTTGAAETQYF
CDR3 DNA: TGTGCCAGTAGTAGGACCACAGGGGCTGCAGAGACCCAGTACTTC

clone size: NA
V gene: TRBV5-1
D gene: TRBD1
J gene: TRBJ1-6
CDR3 protein: CASSAQGAGSYNSPLHF
CDR3 DNA: TGCGCCAGCAGCGCACAGGGGGCCGGATCCTATAATTCACCCCTCCACTTT

clone size: few
V gene: TRBV27
D gene: TRBD1
J gene: TRBJ2-7
CDR3 protein: CASSSQGQDEQYF
CDR3 DNA: TGTGCCAGCAGTTCCCAAGGACAGGACGAGCAGTACTTC

clone size: NA
V gene: TRBV5-1
D gene: TRBD1
J gene: TRBJ2-7
CDR3 protein: CASSFDRDYEQYF
CDR3 DNA: TGCGCCAGCAGCTTTGACAGGGACTACGAGCAGTACTTC

clone size: NA
V gene: TRBV7-2
D gene: TRBD2
J gene: TRBJ2-1
CDR3 protein: CASSLSWTSELNEQFF
CDR3 DNA: TGTGCCAGCAGCTTAAGCTGGACTAGCGAGCTCAATGAGCAGTTCTTC

clone size: NA
V gene: TRBV29-1
D gene: NA
J gene: TRBJ2-5
CDR3 protein: CSVRLEETQYF
CDR3 DNA: TGCAGCGTTAGACTAGAGGAGACCCAGTACTTC

clone size: NA
V gene: TRBV7-8
D gene: NA
J gene: TRBJ1-1
CDR3 protein: CASSLGITEGAFF
CDR3 DNA: TGTGCCAGCAGCTTAGGTATAACAGAAGGAGCTTTCTTT

clone size: NA
V gene: TRBV2
D gene: NA
J gene: TRBJ2-7
CDR3 protein: CASSEGRTGDEQYF
CDR3 DNA: TGTGCCAGCAGTGAAGGAAGGACCGGGGACGAGCAGTACTTC

clone size: NA
V gene: TRBV7-2
D gene: NA
J gene: TRBJ2-7
CDR3 protein: CASSLVRRYEQYF
CDR3 DNA: TGTGCCAGCAGCTTAGTTAGGAGGTACGAGCAGTACTTC

clone size: few
V gene: TRBV3-1/TRBV3-2
D gene: NA
J gene: TRBJ2-7
CDR3 protein: CASSQAPQGFYEQYF
CDR3 DNA: TGTGCCAGCAGCCAAGCCCCACAGGGCTTCTACGAGCAGTACTTC

clone size: NA
V gene: TRBV2
D gene: TRBD2
J gene: TRBJ2-4
CDR3 protein: CASSRVVAGHSADIQYF
CDR3 DNA: TGTGCCAGCAGTCGCGTGGTAGCGGGGCATAGTGCGGACATTCAGTACTTC

clone size: NA
V gene: TRBV5-1
D gene: NA
J gene: TRBJ2-3
CDR3 protein: CASSFTGRGTDTQYF
CDR3 DNA: TGCGCCAGCAGCTTTACTGGCAGGGGAACAGATACGCAGTATTTT

clone size: NA
V gene: TRBV18
D gene: TRBD1
J gene: TRBJ2-2
CDR3 protein: CASSPIQGTANTGELFF
CDR3 DNA: TGTGCCAGCTCACCAATACAGGGGACAGCGAACACCGGGGAGCTGTTTTTT

clone size: NA
V gene: TRBV7-9
D gene: NA
J gene: TRBJ1-1
CDR3 protein: CASSLQGNTEAFF
CDR3 DNA: TGTGCCAGCAGCCTACAGGGAAACACTGAAGCTTTCTTT

clone size: NA
V gene: TRBV19
D gene: TRBD1
J gene: TRBJ1-1
CDR3 protein: CASSARQTGGYTEAFF
CDR3 DNA: TGTGCCAGTAGTGCCAGACAGACAGGGGGATACACTGAAGCTTTCTTT

clone size: NA
V gene: TRBV7-9
D gene: TRBD1
J gene: TRBJ2-4
CDR3 protein: CASSLGTGTGKNIQYF
CDR3 DNA: TGTGCCAGCAGCTTAGGGACAGGGACCGGCAAAAACATTCAGTACTTC

clone size: NA
V gene: TRBV3-1/TRBV3-2
D gene: TRBD2
J gene: TRBJ2-7
CDR3 protein: CASSRRGGDYEQYF
CDR3 DNA: TGTGCCAGCAGCCGTCGCGGGGGGGACTACGAGCAGTACTTC

clone size: NA
V gene: TRBV19
D gene: NA
J gene: TRBJ1-1
CDR3 protein: CATTQRLMGTEAFF
CDR3 DNA: TGTGCCACCACACAAAGACTAATGGGTACTGAAGCTTTCTTT

clone size: NA
V gene: TRBV11-2
D gene: TRBD1
J gene: TRBJ1-4
CDR3 protein: CASSLSGTGSNEKLFF
CDR3 DNA: TGTGCCAGCAGCTTGTCAGGGACAGGGTCTAATGAAAAACTGTTTTTT

clone size: NA
V gene: TRBV6-5
D gene: NA
J gene: TRBJ2-1
CDR3 protein: CASAAYSYNEQFF
CDR3 DNA: TGTGCCAGCGCGGCCTACTCCTACAATGAGCAGTTCTTC